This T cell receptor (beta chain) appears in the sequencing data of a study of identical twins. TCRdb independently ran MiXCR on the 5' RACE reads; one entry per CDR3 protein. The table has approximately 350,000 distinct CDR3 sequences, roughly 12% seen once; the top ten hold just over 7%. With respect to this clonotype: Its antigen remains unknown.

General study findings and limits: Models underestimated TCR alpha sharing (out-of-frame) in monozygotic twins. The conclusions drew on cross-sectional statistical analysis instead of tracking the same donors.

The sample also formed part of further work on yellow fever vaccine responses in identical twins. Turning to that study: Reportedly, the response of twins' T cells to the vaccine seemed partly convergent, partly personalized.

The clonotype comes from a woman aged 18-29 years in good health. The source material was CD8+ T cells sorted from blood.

Here the CDR3 reads CASSQGYSANNEQFF. The CDR3 DNA reads TGTGCCAGCAGCCAAGGGTATAGCGCCAACAATGAGCAGTTCTTC. The rearrangement uses TRBV14 and TRBJ2-1; D is possibly TRBD2 (5 bases). Trimming removed 1 base at V and 5 bases at J, with 12 bases between. The CDR3 extends over 15 amino acids. Germline assignment: CDR1 SGHDN and CDR2 FVKESK.